This TCR beta chain stems from a study of T cell repertoires in cytomegalovirus infection. This clonotype appeared once. Its target is not known. TCRdb independently ran MiXCR on the reads; one entry per CDR3 protein. Of about 920,000 distinct CDR3 sequences listed, around a third are singletons. There are 13 residues in the CDR3. Looked up from germline, CDR1 is LNHDA and CDR2 is SQIVND (reference sequence). Trimming cost V 6 bases and J 6 bases; bases outside gene matches: 2. The chain recombines TRBV19 with TRBJ2-2; TRBD1 matches 9 bases. The clonotype was recovered from a human donor in good health (CMV status not recorded). Some clones in this sample may be carry-over from other donors' samples. The sample was cultured CD8+ T cells from PBMCs, taken from culture after CMV antigen stimulation. CDR3 in amino acids: CASSHRGPGELFF. DNA for the CDR3: TGTGCCAGTAGCCACAGGGGGCCCGGGGAGCTGTTTTTT.